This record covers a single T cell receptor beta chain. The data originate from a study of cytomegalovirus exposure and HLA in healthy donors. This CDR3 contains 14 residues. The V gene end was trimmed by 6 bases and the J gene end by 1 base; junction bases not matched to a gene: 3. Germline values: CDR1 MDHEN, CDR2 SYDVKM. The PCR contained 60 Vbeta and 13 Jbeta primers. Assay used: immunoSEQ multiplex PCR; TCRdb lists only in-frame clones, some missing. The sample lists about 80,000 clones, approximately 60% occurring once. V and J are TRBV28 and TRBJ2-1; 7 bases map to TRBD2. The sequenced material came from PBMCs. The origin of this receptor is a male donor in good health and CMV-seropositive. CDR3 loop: CASSSGGSYNEQFF. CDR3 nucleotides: TGTGCCAGCAGCTCCGGGGGGTCCTACAATGAGCAGTTCTTC.